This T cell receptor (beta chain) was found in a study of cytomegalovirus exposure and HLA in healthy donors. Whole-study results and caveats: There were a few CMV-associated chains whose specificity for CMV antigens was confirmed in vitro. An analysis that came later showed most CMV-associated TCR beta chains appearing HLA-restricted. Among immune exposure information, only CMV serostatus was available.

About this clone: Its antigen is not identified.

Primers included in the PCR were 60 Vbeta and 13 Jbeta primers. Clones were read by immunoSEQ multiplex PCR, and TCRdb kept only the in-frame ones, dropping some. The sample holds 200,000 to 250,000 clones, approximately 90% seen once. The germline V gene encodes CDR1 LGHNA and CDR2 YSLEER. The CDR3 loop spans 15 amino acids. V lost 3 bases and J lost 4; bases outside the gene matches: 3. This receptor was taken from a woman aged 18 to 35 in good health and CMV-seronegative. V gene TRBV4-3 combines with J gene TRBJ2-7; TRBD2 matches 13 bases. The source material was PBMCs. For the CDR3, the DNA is TGCGCCAGCAGCCAGGGGACTAGCGGGATTTACGAGCAGTACTTC. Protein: CASSQGTSGIYEQYF.